Below, one TCR beta chain is given with its context. No antigen is known for it. This record belongs to a study of T cell responses to AZD1222 COVID-19 vaccine. Germline values: CDR1 LGHNA, CDR2 YNFKEQ. V was pared by 4 bases and J by 1 base, with 11 bases between. The CDR3 covers 16 residues. Study findings and constraints: After two AZD1222 doses, spike-specific TCR breadth and depth rose versus day 0. AZD1222 recipients seropositive at baseline numbered only 6 or 7.

This table comes from immunoSEQ multiplex PCR, and its TCRdb copy is limited to in-frame clones, with some not included. The sample lists fewer than 150,000 clones, around 88% occurring once. The source is an adult in good health. The genes are TRBV4-2 and TRBJ2-6; a possible D gene is TRBD2 (5 bases). Sequencing was performed on peripheral blood, taken on day 0 of AZD1222 vaccination. CDR3 in amino acids: CASSPRVVSGANVLTF. Written as DNA, the CDR3 is TGTGCCAGCAGCCCGCGGGTGGTTTCTGGGGCCAACGTCCTGACTTTC.